The 21 T cell receptor beta chains presented below share a single source sample, sequenced in a study of blood T cell repertoires in COVID-19. This table comes from immunoSEQ multiplex PCR, and its TCRdb copy is limited to in-frame clones, with some not included. The sample holds 150,000 to 200,000 clones, around 81% seen once. Sequenced sample: PBMCs or T cells enriched from blood (not recorded which). The receptors stem from a man in his forties or fifties who had recovered from COVID-19.

For the CDR3, the DNA is TGTGCCAGCCGTAGACAGGAGAACACTGAAGCTTTCTTT. Encoded protein: CASRRQENTEAFF. J is TRBJ1-1 and V is TRBV6-4; possible D gene TRBD1, 6 bases. The CDR3 spans 13 residues. Germline-derived CDR1 and CDR2 are MRHNA and SNTAGT. Between the trimmed V and J ends, which lost 8 bases and 1 base, there was a span of 11 bases.

CDR3 DNA: TGTGCCAGCAGACCCCGGACTGAGCACCAAGAGACCCAGTACTTC. Its translation: CASRPRTEHQETQYF. The V gene is TRBV7-2, the J gene TRBJ2-5; D may be TRBD2 (5 bases). CDR1 and CDR2 (germline): SGHTA, FQGNSA. V was trimmed by 6 bases and J by 0 bases, leaving 14 bases between them. The CDR3 is 15 residues long.

This clone showed up just a few times. Here the CDR3 reads CASSPPTPYGDTEAFF. CDR3 coding DNA: TGTGCCAGCAGCCCACCGACACCTTACGGGGACACTGAAGCTTTCTTT. J is TRBJ1-1 and V is TRBV5-4; no reliable D call. Germline-derived CDR1 and CDR2 are SGHNT and YYREEE (reference sequence). CDR3 size: 16 residues. Trimming cost V 4 bases and J 3 bases, with 19 bases left between them.

J is TRBJ1-1 and V is TRBV27; possible D gene TRBD1, 5 bases. CDR3 length: 13 amino acids. V gave up 6 bases and J gave up 0 bases, with 8 bases separating them. Germline CDR1 MNHEY, CDR2 SMNVEV (reference sequence). This CDR3 reads CASRTALNTEAFF. DNA for the CDR3: TGTGCCAGCAGGACAGCCCTGAACACTGAAGCTTTCTTT.

This clone was recorded a few times. The V call is TRBV6-2 or TRBV6-3, the J call TRBJ2-7, with 7 bases aligning to TRBD1. Per the germline V gene, CDR1 is MNHEY and CDR2 is SVGEGT. This CDR3 is built from 14 residues. The V gene end was trimmed by 5 bases and the J gene end by 10 bases; junction bases not matched to a gene: 14. CDR3 in DNA: TGTGCCAGCAGTACCCCCGGACAGGCCTACGTACAGTACTTC. This codes for CASSTPGQAYVQYF.

The gene calls are TRBV10-2 and TRBJ2-5, with a possible D match to TRBD1 (5 bases). Looked up from germline, CDR1 is WSHSY and CDR2 is SAAADI. This CDR3 comprises 12 residues. V was pared by 8 bases and J by 5 bases, with 12 bases between. This chain's CDR3 is CASAQVGETQYF. The CDR3 DNA reads TGCGCCAGCGCACAGGTGGGGGAGACCCAGTACTTC.

As for this clone: A much larger clonotype is one base distant, so this may be a read error. The sample holds other DNA sequences that translate to the same CDR3. The chain carries TRBV5-1 and TRBJ2-1, with D perhaps TRBD1 (5 bases). The CDR3 runs 13 residues. Germline CDR1 and CDR2: SGHRS and YFSETQ. V was pared by 1 base and J by 4 bases, with 6 bases between. CDR3 in amino acids: CASSLTGYNEQFF. The DNA of the CDR3 is TGCGCCAGCAGCTTGACAGGTTACAATGAGCAGTTCTTC.

This clone was observed at least ten times. The chain joins TRBV2 to TRBJ1-2; D ambiguous. The CDR3 consists of 14 residues. Deletions cut 8 bases from V and 8 bases from J, with 21 bases between. CDR1 SNHLY and CDR2 FYNNEI come from the germline V gene. CDR3 bases: TGTGCCAGCTCACTAAGCCGGCTTTTAGGCGGCTACACCTTC. Translation: CASSLSRLLGGYTF. The variable domain in full, completed from reference TRBV2 and TRBJ1-2, reads EPEVTQTPSHQVTQMGQEVILRCVPISNHLYFYWYRQILGQKVEFLVSFYNNEISEKSEIFDDQFSVERPDGSNFTLKIRSTKLEDSAMYFCASSLSRLLGGYTFGSGTRLTVV.

The chain recombines TRBV7-3 with TRBJ1-1, with D possibly being TRBD1 (5 bases). This CDR3 region has 15 residues. Germline assignment: CDR1 SGHTA and CDR2 FQGTGA. V lost 5 bases and J 1 base, leaving 14 bases between the germline ends. The CDR3, as DNA: TGTGCCAGCAGCAAAACTGCGACAGCGAACACTGAAGCTTTCTTT. It is translated as CASSKTATANTEAFF.

The V call is TRBV6-2 or TRBV6-3, the J call TRBJ1-5, with a tentative D call TRBD1 (5 bases). CDR3 length: 16 amino acids. Trimming stripped 3 bases from V and 3 bases from J, with 15 bases between. Germline values: CDR1 MNHEY, CDR2 SVGEGT. CDR3 region: CASSYSGTGVNQPQHF. The CDR3 bases are TGTGCCAGCAGTTATTCCGGGACTGGGGTCAATCAGCCCCAGCATTTT.

This clone was recorded only once. CDR3 DNA sequence: TGTGCCAGCAGCTTGAGTAACCCGGTAGTCCAAGAGACCCAGTACTTC. Translating it yields CASSLSNPVVQETQYF. The chain couples TRBV7-8 to TRBJ2-5; D gene unclear. The CDR3 sequence is 16 residues long. Per germline, CDR1 SGHVS and CDR2 FQNEAQ. The V and J ends lost 3 bases and 1 base respectively, with 15 bases between them.

The CDR3 coding sequence is TGTGCCAGCAGCCAGTCCCGGGACAGGGAGCCCCAGCATTTT. Translation gives CASSQSRDREPQHF. The J gene is TRBJ1-5, the V gene TRBV3-1 (or the pseudogene TRBV3-2), with 9 nucleotides matching TRBD1. Germline V gene sequence: CDR1 LGHDT, CDR2 YNNKEL (reference sequence). This CDR3 comprises 14 residues. J was trimmed by 8 bases and V by 3 bases; bases with no gene match: 5.

The chain employs TRBV15 and TRBJ2-6; D is unresolved. This CDR3 region has 15 residues. Germline-derived CDR1 and CDR2 are LNHNV and YYDKDF (reference sequence). Trimming removed 1 base from V and 0 bases from J, with 4 bases in between. The CDR3 reads CATSRARSGANVLTF. The CDR3 nucleotides are TGTGCCACCAGCAGAGCGCGCTCTGGGGCCAACGTCCTGACTTTC.

The chain is built from TRBV3-1 (or the pseudogene TRBV3-2) and TRBJ1-3; D is undetermined. The CDR3 runs to 13 residues. V was trimmed by 0 bases and J by 4 bases, leaving 4 bases between them. CDR1 and CDR2 from the germline V gene are LGHDT and YNNKEL (reference sequence). The CDR3 region is CASSQDAGNTIYF. CDR3 DNA: TGTGCCAGCAGCCAAGATGCGGGAAACACCATATATTTT.

In its sample, this clone was seen once. CDR3 loop: CAWATGTGDAGELFF. CDR3 nucleotide sequence: TGTGCCTGGGCCACCGGGACAGGGGACGCCGGGGAGCTGTTTTTT. The chain carries TRBV30 and TRBJ2-2, with 10 bases matching TRBD1. J lost 6 bases, V lost 5 bases, and 9 bases had no gene match. Per germline, CDR1 GTSNPN and CDR2 SVGIG (reference sequence). This CDR3 comprises 15 residues. Using reference TRBV30 and TRBJ2-2 for the parts outside the CDR3, the full variable domain is SQTIHQWPATLVQPVGSPLSLECTVEGTSNPNLYWYRQAAGRGLQLLFYSVGIGQISSEVPQNLSASRPQDRQFILSSKKLLLSDSGFYLCAWATGTGDAGELFFGEGSRLTVL.

The chain joins TRBV10-3 to TRBJ2-1, with D possibly TRBD2 on 6 matching bases. The CDR3 length is 15 residues. CDR1 and CDR2 (germline): ENHRY, SYGVKD. V lost 6 bases, J lost 7 bases, and 19 bases lay in between. CDR3 bases: TGTGCCATCAGAGAAAGCGGGCCCTTCGGGAATGAGCAGTTCTTC. Translating gives CAIRESGPFGNEQFF.

V and J are TRBV18 and TRBJ1-1; TRBD1 is a possible D gene (5 bases). CDR1 KGHSH and CDR2 LQKENI come from the germline V gene. The V gene lost 0 bases and the J gene lost 5 bases, with 19 bases spanning the gap. There are 17 residues in the CDR3. Written as DNA, the CDR3 is TGTGCCAGCTCACCACCGTCCGGGGTTCGGGGGTCTACTGAAGCTTTCTTT. The encoded protein is CASSPPSGVRGSTEAFF. Variable domain in full (rest from reference TRBV18 and TRBJ1-1): NAGVMQNPRHLVRRRGQEARLRCSPMKGHSHVYWYRQLPEEGLKFMVYLQKENIIDESGMPKERFSAEFPKEGPSILRIQQVVRGDSAAYFCASSPPSGVRGSTEAFFGQGTRLTVV.

The chain combines TRBV7-3 with TRBJ2-1; D uncertain. Germline V CDR1 and CDR2: SGHTA, FQGTGA. CDR3 length equals 15 residues. V gave up 1 base and J gave up 0 bases, with 7 bases separating them. The CDR3 sequence: CASSLKIDSYNEQFF. CDR3 coding DNA: TGTGCCAGCAGCTTAAAAATAGACTCCTACAATGAGCAGTTCTTC.

CDR3 amino acids: CASSFGLSGGAYQETQYF. The CDR3, as DNA: TGTGCCAGCAGCTTCGGGCTTAGCGGGGGGGCCTATCAAGAGACCCAGTACTTC. V gene TRBV7-6 combines with J gene TRBJ2-5; TRBD2 agrees at 11 bases. V lost 3 bases and J lost 2; bases outside the gene matches: 11. Germline loops: CDR1 SGHVS, CDR2 FNYEAQ. This CDR3 comprises 18 residues.

V usage is TRBV6-5 and J usage is TRBJ1-4; tentatively, D is TRBD1 (6 bases). This CDR3 spans 13 amino acids. The V gene's germline CDR1 is MNHEY and CDR2 SVGAGI. Trimming cost V 7 bases and J 8 bases, with 14 bases left between them. The CDR3 loop reads CASTFKQGEKLFF. The CDR3 DNA sequence: TGTGCCAGCACCTTCAAGCAGGGGGAAAAACTGTTTTTT.

The CDR3 nucleotides are TGTGCCAGCAGCTCGACAGATCTAAGCACAGATACGCAGTATTTT. It encodes CASSSTDLSTDTQYF. The chain couples TRBV7-7 to TRBJ2-3; the D gene is possibly TRBD1 (5 bases). Germline CDR1 SSHAT, CDR2 FNYEAQ (reference sequence). This CDR3 spans 15 amino acids. The V end lost 4 bases, the J end lost 0 bases, and 11 bases lay between the germline ends.